These 16 T cell receptor beta chains came from one sample sequenced in a study of blood T cell repertoires in COVID-19. Only in-frame clones appear in the TCRdb table, and some are missing; sequencing was by immunoSEQ multiplex PCR. Of about 280,000 clones in the sample, 85% were seen once. The sample comprised peripheral blood. The receptors were gathered from a human donor in a cohort sampled during active COVID-19.

This chain joins TRBV3-1 (or the pseudogene TRBV3-2) and TRBJ2-1, with a possible D match to TRBD1 (6 bases). CDR1 and CDR2 (germline): LGHDT, YNNKEL (reference sequence). CDR3 length: 20 residues. Trimming took 1 base from V and 2 from J, leaving 24 bases between them. CDR3: CASSQVRLVGRGPTYNEQFF. Written as DNA, the CDR3 is TGTGCCAGCAGCCAAGTCCGGTTGGTAGGCAGGGGTCCAACCTACAATGAGCAGTTCTTC.

This clone was seen more than once but under ten times. The chain combines TRBV30 with TRBJ1-6; D not resolved. The CDR3 has 13 amino acids. CDR1 and CDR2 from the germline V gene are GTSNPN and SVGIG (reference sequence). The V gene lost 0 bases and the J gene lost 5 bases, with 5 bases spanning the gap. CDR3 amino acids: CAWSVRDNSPLHF. In nucleotides, the CDR3 is TGTGCCTGGAGTGTACGGGATAATTCACCCCTCCACTTT.

J is TRBJ1-5 and V is TRBV3-1 (or the pseudogene TRBV3-2); TRBD1 is a possible D gene (5 bases). Germline-derived CDR1 and CDR2 are LGHDT and YNNKEL (reference sequence). V lost 2 bases and J 1 base, leaving 6 bases between the germline ends. The CDR3 is made up of 14 amino acids. The DNA for the CDR3 is TGTGCCAGCAGCCAAACAGGAAGCAATCAGCCCCAGCATTTT. It specifies CASSQTGSNQPQHF.

The chain joins TRBV3-1 (or the pseudogene TRBV3-2) to TRBJ1-4, with D unresolved. The V and J ends lost 5 bases and 6 bases respectively, with 16 bases between them. The length of the CDR3 is 15 residues. Germline V gene sequence: CDR1 LGHDT, CDR2 YNNKEL (reference sequence). DNA of the CDR3: TGTGCCAGCAGCGAGCGGAGAGGGCGGGATGAAAAACTGTTTTTT. Translation: CASSERRGRDEKLFF.

The V and J genes are TRBV27 and TRBJ1-5; no clear D. CDR3 size: 17 residues. Deletions cut 2 bases from V and 8 bases from J, with 22 bases between. CDR1 and CDR2 from the germline V gene are MNHEY and SMNVEV (reference sequence). DNA for the CDR3: TGTGCCAGCAGTTTAGAGACTTGGTCCGGGGATATTAAGCCCCAGCATTTT. Its translation: CASSLETWSGDIKPQHF.

The CDR3 coding sequence is TGTGCCAGCAGTTCAACAGGGGGCACTGAAGCTTTCTTT. It codes for CASSSTGGTEAFF. The V gene is TRBV6-5, the J gene TRBJ1-1; 8 positions agree with TRBD1. Trimming removed 4 bases from V and 4 bases from J; junction bases left unmatched: 2. From germline, CDR1 is MNHEY and CDR2 SVGAGI. This CDR3 has 13 residues.

This clone turned up a few times. The chain carries TRBV6-2 or TRBV6-3 and TRBJ2-3; 9 bases fit TRBD2. Germline V gene sequence: CDR1 MNHEY, CDR2 SVGEGT. The CDR3 covers 17 residues. Trimming cost V 0 bases and J 2 bases; bases outside gene matches: 6. As DNA, the CDR3 is TGTGCCAGCAGTTACTCAAACCTAGCGGGGATCACAGATACGCAGTATTTT. It encodes CASSYSNLAGITDTQYF.

CDR3 DNA: TGTGCCAGCAGCTTGGATCAGGGAACTCAGTATTTT. Residues: CASSLDQGTQYF. This rearrangement joins TRBV11-3 to TRBJ2-3, with D possibly matching TRBD1 (5 bases). The CDR3 runs to 12 residues. Per the germline V gene, CDR1 is SGHNT and CDR2 is YENEEA. The V end was cut by 3 bases, the J end by 12 bases, with 13 bases between.

CDR3 coding DNA: TGTGCCAGCTCATCAACTAGCGGGTCCTTGGAGCAGTACTTC. This sequence encodes CASSSTSGSLEQYF. V gene TRBV18 combines with J gene TRBJ2-7, with 9 bases identical to TRBD2. V shed 5 bases and J 7 bases; nucleotides not matched to a gene: 9. The germline V gene encodes CDR1 KGHSH and CDR2 LQKENI. The CDR3 runs to 14 residues.

This chain connects TRBV3-1 (or the pseudogene TRBV3-2) to TRBJ2-4, with D unresolved. The CDR3 sequence is 11 residues long. From germline, CDR1 is LGHDT and CDR2 YNNKEL (reference sequence). Trimming took off 3 bases at V and 6 bases at J, with 3 bases between the two ends. CDR3 in amino acids: CASSQANIQYF. The CDR3 coding sequence is TGTGCCAGCAGCCAGGCAAACATTCAGTACTTC.

The chain has TRBV11-2 and TRBJ2-7; a possible D gene is TRBD1 (6 bases). V shed 5 bases and J shed 2 bases, with 16 bases lying between them. This CDR3 region has 15 residues. Germline CDR1 is SGHAT and CDR2 is FQNNGV. CDR3 in amino acids: CASSRHRDTTYEQYF. DNA for the CDR3: TGTGCCAGCAGCAGACACCGGGACACTACCTACGAGCAGTACTTC.

The chain employs TRBV6-1 and TRBJ2-5, with a weak D call TRBD2 (6 bases). CDR1 and CDR2 from the germline V gene are MNHNS and SASEGT. V lost 3 bases to trimming and J lost 14 bases, with 19 bases between them. The CDR3 totals 13 residues. DNA for the CDR3: TGTGCCAGCAGTGACGCGGGATCACCGAACCTCTACTTC. Its protein is CASSDAGSPNLYF.

V gene TRBV11-2 combines with J gene TRBJ2-7; 7 bases align to TRBD2. Trimming at V came to 1 base and at J to 3 bases, leaving 3 bases not matched to a gene. Germline V CDR1 and CDR2: SGHAT, FQNNGV. The CDR3 length is 14 residues. Written as DNA, the CDR3 is TGTGCCAGCAGCTTAGTATGGGGGGGCTACGAGCAGTACTTC. Translating gives CASSLVWGGYEQYF. The full variable domain, its missing parts supplied by reference TRBV11-2 and TRBJ2-7, is EAGVAQSPRYKIIEKRQSVAFWCNPISGHATLYWYQQILGQGPKLLIQFQNNGVVDDSQLPKDRFSAERLKGVDSTLKIQPAKLEDSAVYLCASSLVWGGYEQYFGPGTRLTVT.

The V call is TRBV4-3, the J call TRBJ1-4; D is perhaps TRBD1 (6 bases). The CDR3 runs to 18 residues. Germline V gene lookup returns CDR1 LGHNA and CDR2 YSLEER. V lost 1 base to trimming and J lost 0 bases, with 15 bases between them. In nucleotides, the CDR3 is TGCGCCAGCAGCCAAGGGACAGTCGGAATTACAACTAATGAAAAACTGTTTTTT. As protein: CASSQGTVGITTNEKLFF.

The V and J genes are TRBV11-2 and TRBJ2-1; the D gene is possibly TRBD2 (5 bases). Germline lookup yields CDR1 SGHAT and CDR2 FQNNGV. Trimming took off 0 bases at V and 0 bases at J, with 15 bases between the two ends. This CDR3 is 18 amino acids long. CDR3 nucleotide sequence: TGTGCCAGCAGCTTAGAAAGGACTGGAACCAGCTCCTACAATGAGCAGTTCTTC. It codes for CASSLERTGTSSYNEQFF.

Only one count was recorded for this clone. The V call is TRBV24-1, the J call TRBJ2-2, with a possible D match to TRBD2 (6 bases). The CDR3 consists of 15 residues. Germline V gives CDR1 KGHDR, CDR2 SFDVKD. V shed 6 bases and J shed 1 base, with 11 bases lying between them. Here the CDR3 reads CATSPKGLNTGELFF. The CDR3 coding sequence is TGTGCCACCAGTCCAAAGGGACTGAACACCGGGGAGCTGTTTTTT.